These 8 T cell receptor beta chains were all obtained from the same sample, sequenced in a study of cytomegalovirus exposure and HLA in healthy donors. The primer mix had 60 Vbeta and 13 Jbeta primers. Produced via immunoSEQ multiplex PCR; TCRdb's table is partial and in-frame only. The sample's table shows 100,000 to 150,000 clones. Sequencing was performed on PBMCs. These receptors originate from a woman aged 40 to 50 in good health and CMV-seropositive.

The chain carries TRBV28 and TRBJ2-3, with a tentative D call TRBD1 (5 bases). The CDR3 is 13 residues long. Germline-derived CDR1 and CDR2 are MDHEN and SYDVKM. Trimming took 10 bases from V and 0 from J, leaving 11 bases between them. The CDR3 bases are TGTGCCACAACAGGCTATAGCACAGATACGCAGTATTTT. It yields the protein CATTGYSTDTQYF.

The chain combines TRBV15 with TRBJ1-2; perhaps TRBD1 as D (6 bases). This CDR3 has 15 residues. CDR1 LNHNV and CDR2 YYDKDF come from the germline V gene (reference sequence). Trimming left V 0 bases short and J 4 bases short, with 12 bases between. CDR3 in amino acids: CATSREWGGGYGYTF. The CDR3 bases are TGTGCCACCAGCAGAGAATGGGGGGGCGGCTATGGCTACACCTTC.

This chain links TRBV10-3 with TRBJ2-7; a weak D match, TRBD1 (6 bases). Trimming removed 3 bases from V and 2 bases from J, with 14 bases in between. Per germline, CDR1 ENHRY and CDR2 SYGVKD. This CDR3 is built from 15 residues. CDR3 amino acids: CAISERKDSPYEQYF. The CDR3 region has the DNA TGTGCCATCAGTGAACGGAAGGACAGCCCCTACGAGCAGTACTTC.

The chain employs TRBV27 and TRBJ2-5, with D perhaps matching TRBD2 (6 bases). Germline CDR1 and CDR2: MNHEY and SMNVEV (reference sequence). The CDR3 is 12 residues long. Trimming left V 1 base short and J 7 bases short, with 7 bases between. DNA for the CDR3: TGTGCCAGCAGTTTATTGGGGGGGACCCAGTACTTC. As protein: CASSLLGGTQYF.

V and J are TRBV7-2 and TRBJ2-2; 10 nucleotides match TRBD2. The CDR3 consists of 16 residues. V shed 1 base and J 6 bases; nucleotides not matched to a gene: 5. The germline V gene encodes CDR1 SGHTA and CDR2 FQGNSA. The CDR3 coding sequence is TGTGCCAGCAGCTTAGTGAGCGGGGGGGTGGCCGGGGAGCTGTTTTTT. It codes for CASSLVSGGVAGELFF.

The chain employs TRBV27 and TRBJ2-7; no definite D call. CDR3 length: 13 amino acids. The germline gives CDR1 MNHEY, CDR2 SMNVEV (reference sequence). The V and J ends lost 0 bases and 1 base respectively, with 4 bases between them. The CDR3 DNA reads as TGTGCCAGCAGTTTATCGGCTTCCTACGAGCAGTACTTC. It is translated as CASSLSASYEQYF.

The genes are TRBV19 and TRBJ2-7; 13 nucleotides match TRBD2. Germline V gene sequence: CDR1 LNHDA, CDR2 SQIVND (reference sequence). The CDR3 length is 13 residues. V lost 3 bases to trimming and J lost 8 bases; unmatched junction nucleotides: 1. CDR3 sequence: CASSMGLAGKQYF. DNA of the CDR3: TGTGCCAGTAGTATGGGACTAGCGGGAAAGCAGTACTTC.

The J gene is TRBJ2-1, the V gene TRBV27, with D possibly being TRBD2 (5 bases). V shed 5 bases and J shed 10 bases, with 15 bases lying between them. The germline V gene encodes CDR1 MNHEY and CDR2 SMNVEV (reference sequence). The CDR3 consists of 13 residues. The DNA for the CDR3 is TGTGCCAGCAGTCCCACTAGGCGACGCGAGCAGTTCTTC. This gives the protein CASSPTRRREQFF.